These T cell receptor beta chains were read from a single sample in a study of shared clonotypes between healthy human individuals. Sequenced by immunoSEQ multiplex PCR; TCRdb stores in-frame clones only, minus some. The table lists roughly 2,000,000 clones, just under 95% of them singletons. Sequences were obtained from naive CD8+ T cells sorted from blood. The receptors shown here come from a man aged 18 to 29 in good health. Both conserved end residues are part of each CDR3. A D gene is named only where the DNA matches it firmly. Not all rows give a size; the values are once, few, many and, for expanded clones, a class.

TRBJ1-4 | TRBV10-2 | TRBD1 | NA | TGCGCCAGCAGTGAGTTACAGGGGTTCAGTGAAAAACTGTTTTTT | CASSELQGFSEKLFF
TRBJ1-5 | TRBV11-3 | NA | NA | TGTGCCAGCAGCCGTCAATTCCAGCCCCAGCATTTT | CASSRQFQPQHF
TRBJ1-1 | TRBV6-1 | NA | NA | TGTGCCAGCAGTGAAGCGCTGTCAGGGGTGGCCACTGAAGCTTTCTTT | CASSEALSGVATEAFF
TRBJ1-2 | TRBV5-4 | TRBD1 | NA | TGTGCCAGCAGCTTGACGACAGGGGTTGCCTATGGCTACACCTTC | CASSLTTGVAYGYTF
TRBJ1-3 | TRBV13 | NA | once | TGTGCCAGCGGTGTTTTGGGGTCCTCTGGAAACACCATATATTTT | CASGVLGSSGNTIYF
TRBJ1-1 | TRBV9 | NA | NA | TGTGCCAGCAGCGGTGAGGGGGGCACTGAAGCTTTCTTT | CASSGEGGTEAFF
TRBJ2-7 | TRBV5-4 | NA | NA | TGTGCCAGCAGCTTTCCCGTTGGCGAGCAGTACTTC | CASSFPVGEQYF
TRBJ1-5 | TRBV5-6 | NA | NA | TGTGCCAGCAGCCCCGGGGTAAGCAATCAGCCCCAGCATTTT | CASSPGVSNQPQHF
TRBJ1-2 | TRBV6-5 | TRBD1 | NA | TGTGCCAGCAGTTACACAGGGGGGATCTATGGCTACACCTTC | CASSYTGGIYGYTF
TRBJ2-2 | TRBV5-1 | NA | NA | TGCGCCAGCAGCTTGGGGGACACCGGGGAGCTGTTTTTT | CASSLGDTGELFF
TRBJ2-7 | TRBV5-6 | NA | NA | TGTGCCAGCAGCCCCGAACAGGGACCCGAGCAGTACTTC | CASSPEQGPEQYF
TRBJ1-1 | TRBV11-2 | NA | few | TGTGCCAGCAGCCTGGGGACTGAAGCTTTCTTT | CASSLGTEAFF
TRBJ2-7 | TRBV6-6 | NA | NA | TGTGCCAGCAGTTACACAGGGCCCTACGAGCAGTACTTC | CASSYTGPYEQYF
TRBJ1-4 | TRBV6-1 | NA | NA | TGTGCCAGCAGTCAGGAAGGGGACTTAAATGAAAAACTGTTTTTT | CASSQEGDLNEKLFF
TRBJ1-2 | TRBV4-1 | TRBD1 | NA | TGCGCCAGCAGCCAAGATAAGGGACAGGGCTTTAACTATGGCTACACCTTC | CASSQDKGQGFNYGYTF
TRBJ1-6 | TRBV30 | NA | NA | TGTGCCTGCGAAGAGCAGGGCGGTTCACCCCTCCACTTT | CACEEQGGSPLHF
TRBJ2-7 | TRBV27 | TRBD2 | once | TGTGCCAGCAGTTCAGACGGGACTAGCGGGGCTTACTACGAGCAGTACTTC | CASSSDGTSGAYYEQYF
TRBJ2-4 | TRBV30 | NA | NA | TGTGCCTGGAAGGGTCTGGCAGCAAACATTCAGTACTTC | CAWKGLAANIQYF
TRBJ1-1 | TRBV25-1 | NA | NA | TGTGCCAGCAGTGATGGGTCGGGACACCACACTGAAGCTTTCTTT | CASSDGSGHHTEAFF
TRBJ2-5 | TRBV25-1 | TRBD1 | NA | TGTGCCAGCAGCCCGGGGACAGGGTACGAGACCCAGTACTTC | CASSPGTGYETQYF
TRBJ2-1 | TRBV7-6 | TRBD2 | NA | TGTGCCAGCAGCTTAGTGGTGGGGACTAGCGGGGGCAATGAGCAGTTCTTC | CASSLVVGTSGGNEQFF
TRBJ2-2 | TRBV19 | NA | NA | TGTGCCAGTAGTATAGGAACCGGGGAGCTGTTTTTT | CASSIGTGELFF
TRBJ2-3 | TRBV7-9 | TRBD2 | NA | TGTGCCAGCAGACGAGCGGGACTAGCGGGAGGGGTCGATACGCAGTATTTT | CASRRAGLAGGVDTQYF
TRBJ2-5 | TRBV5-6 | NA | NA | TGTGCCAGCAGCGTCTCTTTGGGCCCAGAGACCCAGTACTTC | CASSVSLGPETQYF
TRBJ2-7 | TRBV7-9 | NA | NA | TGTGCCACCTCGGGTCAGAGCTCCTACGAGCAGTACTTC | CATSGQSSYEQYF